These 14 T cell receptor beta chains came from one sample sequenced in a study of blood T cell repertoires in COVID-19. Method: immunoSEQ multiplex PCR; TCRdb's copy keeps in-frame clones and lacks some. The sample holds approximately 200,000 clones; roughly 83% are singletons and the top ten take about 8%. Sequencing used peripheral blood. The receptor source for this set is a woman in her forties or fifties with acute or convalescent COVID-19.

This clone was detected only once. The chain links TRBV6-5 to TRBJ2-1; 7 nucleotides match TRBD1. V was pared by 6 bases and J by 4 bases, with 6 bases of the junction left unmatched. Germline V gene data show CDR1 as MNHEY and CDR2 as SVGAGI. This CDR3 is 14 amino acids long. The chain's CDR3 is CASSSGQLYNEQFF. In DNA form, the CDR3 reads TGTGCCAGCAGCTCGGGACAGCTATACAATGAGCAGTTCTTC.

The chain combines TRBV6-5 with TRBJ1-4, with no clear D. This CDR3 comprises 14 residues. V was trimmed by 5 bases and J by 2 bases, leaving 9 bases between them. Looked up from germline, CDR1 is MNHEY and CDR2 is SVGAGI. The CDR3: CASSSAGTNEKLFF. CDR3 DNA: TGTGCCAGCAGTAGTGCCGGGACTAATGAAAAACTGTTTTTT.

CDR3 protein: CASSLLGTLGNTIYF. CDR3 coding DNA: TGTGCCAGCAGCTTATTGGGGACTCTTGGAAACACCATATATTTT. The chain is built from TRBV5-5 and TRBJ1-3, with D perhaps matching TRBD1 (5 bases). Trimming shortened V by 2 bases and J by 3 bases, and 12 bases separated the two germline ends. This CDR3 has 15 amino acids. Germline V gene lookup returns CDR1 SGHKS and CDR2 YYEKEE (reference sequence).

The chain carries TRBV3-1 (or the pseudogene TRBV3-2) and TRBJ2-3, with D tentatively TRBD2 (7 bases). CDR1 and CDR2 from the germline V gene are LGHDT and YNNKEL (reference sequence). The germline V and J ends were trimmed by 0 bases and 10 bases, with 17 bases remaining between them. The CDR3 consists of 15 residues. The CDR3 loop is CASSQEAGATRSQYF. The CDR3 bases are TGTGCCAGCAGCCAAGAGGCGGGGGCTACTCGATCGCAGTATTTT.

The chain carries TRBV25-1 and TRBJ1-5; the D gene is possibly TRBD1 (5 bases). In germline, CDR1 is MGHDK, CDR2 SYGVNS. The CDR3 consists of 16 residues. V lost 6 bases to trimming and J lost 3 bases, with 18 bases between them. In nucleotides, the CDR3 is TGTGCCAGCAGCCTTGAATTGGGGCCCAACAATCAGCCCCAGCATTTT. Translating it yields CASSLELGPNNQPQHF.

V usage is TRBV7-2 and J usage is TRBJ2-7; TRBD1 might be the D (5 bases). The CDR3 totals 14 residues. V was shortened by 5 bases and J by 1 base, with 12 bases between the two germline ends. CDR1 and CDR2 (germline): SGHTA, FQGNSA. In nucleotides, the CDR3 is TGTGCCAGCAGCCTCAAGGGGTCATCCTACGAGCAGTACTTC. Translated, it gives CASSLKGSSYEQYF.

The chain joins TRBV5-3 to TRBJ2-2; possibly TRBD1 for D (6 bases). TRBV5-3 qualifies as an ORF whose function is uncertain. The germline V and J ends were trimmed by 3 bases and 3 bases, with 9 bases remaining between them. CDR3 length: 14 amino acids. CDR3 amino acids: CARSSGQYTGELFF. For the CDR3, the DNA is TGTGCCAGAAGCTCCGGACAGTACACCGGGGAGCTGTTTTTT.

The gene calls are TRBV4-2 and TRBJ2-1; 8 bases match TRBD2. Germline V gene data show CDR1 as LGHNA and CDR2 as YNFKEQ. Trimming cost V 1 base and J 10 bases; bases outside gene matches: 9. The CDR3 consists of 15 residues. CDR3 in amino acids: CASSQGYGGAEEQFF. In DNA form, the CDR3 reads TGTGCCAGCAGCCAAGGGTACGGGGGGGCCGAGGAGCAGTTCTTC.

The sample holds one count of this clone. The CDR3 region is CASSTTGSGANVLTF. The CDR3 DNA is TGTGCCAGTAGTACAACAGGGTCCGGGGCCAACGTCCTGACTTTC. The rearrangement joins TRBV19 to TRBJ2-6; possible D gene TRBD1, 6 bases. The V gene's germline CDR1 is LNHDA and CDR2 SQIVND (reference sequence). The V and J ends lost 4 bases and 4 bases respectively, with 11 bases between them. This CDR3 is built from 15 residues.

The chain couples TRBV5-1 to TRBJ1-2, with TRBD1 matching 7 bases. Trimming cost V 4 bases and J 2 bases; bases outside gene matches: 5. The length of the CDR3 is 14 residues. Germline CDR1 reads SGHRS; CDR2 reads YFSETQ. The CDR3 bases are TGCGCCAGCAGCGTCTCGGGACAGAACTATGGCTACACCTTC. Translating it yields CASSVSGQNYGYTF.

The rearrangement joins TRBV3-1 (or the pseudogene TRBV3-2) to TRBJ2-1, with D hard to call. This CDR3 contains 15 residues. Germline assignment: CDR1 LGHDT and CDR2 YNNKEL (reference sequence). Trimming took 6 bases from V and 9 from J, leaving 21 bases between them. CDR3 in DNA: TGTGCCAGCAGTCACGTCGCACGCTCCCTCGGTGAGCAGTTCTTC. Translated, it gives CASSHVARSLGEQFF.

This chain connects TRBV19 to TRBJ1-1; D is ambiguous. The CDR3 consists of 13 residues. Germline CDR1 and CDR2: LNHDA and SQIVND (reference sequence). V was trimmed by 10 bases and J by 8 bases, leaving 20 bases between them. CDR3 nucleotide sequence: TGTGCCACCCAATCGGGGTGGAATCGCGAAGCTTTCTTT. Translated, it gives CATQSGWNREAFF. The full variable domain, completed using reference TRBV19 and TRBJ1-1, is DGGITQSPKYLFRKEGQNVTLSCEQNLNHDAMYWYRQDPGQGLRLIYYSQIVNDFQKGDIAEGYSVSREKKESFPLTVTSAQKNPTAFYLCATQSGWNREAFFGQGTRLTVV.

The chain is built from TRBV28 and TRBJ1-2; 7 bases map to TRBD1. The CDR3 totals 15 residues. Trimming removed 4 bases from V and 3 bases from J; junction bases left unmatched: 8. Germline V gives CDR1 MDHEN, CDR2 SYDVKM. The CDR3 coding sequence is TGTGCCAGCAGTTCACACCAGGGGGTCGACTATGGCTACACCTTC. Its translation is CASSSHQGVDYGYTF.

The rearrangement joins TRBV11-2 to TRBJ2-7; no definite D call. CDR1 is SGHAT, CDR2 FQNNGV, per germline. V lost 3 bases and J 0 bases, leaving 6 bases between the germline ends. There are 13 residues in the CDR3. In DNA form, the CDR3 reads TGTGCCAGCAGCTTCCACAACTCCTACGAGCAGTACTTC. It translates to CASSFHNSYEQYF.